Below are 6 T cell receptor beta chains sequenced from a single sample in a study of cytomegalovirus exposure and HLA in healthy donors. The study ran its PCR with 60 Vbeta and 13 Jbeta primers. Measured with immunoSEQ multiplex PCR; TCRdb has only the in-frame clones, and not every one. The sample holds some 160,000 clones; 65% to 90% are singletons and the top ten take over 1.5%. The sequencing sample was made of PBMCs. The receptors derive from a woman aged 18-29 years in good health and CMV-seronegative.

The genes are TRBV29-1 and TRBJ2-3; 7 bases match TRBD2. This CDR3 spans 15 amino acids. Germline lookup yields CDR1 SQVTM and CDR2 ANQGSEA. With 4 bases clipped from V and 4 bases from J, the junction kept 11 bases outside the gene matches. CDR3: CSVGWGGRGSDTQYF. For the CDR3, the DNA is TGCAGCGTTGGGTGGGGGGGTCGGGGGTCAGATACGCAGTATTTT.

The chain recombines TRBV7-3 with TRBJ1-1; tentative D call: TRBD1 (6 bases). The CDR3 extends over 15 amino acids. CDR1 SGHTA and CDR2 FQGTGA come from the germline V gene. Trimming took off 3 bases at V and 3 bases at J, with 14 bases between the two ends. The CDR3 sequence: CASSLVGGGDTEAFF. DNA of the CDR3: TGTGCCAGCAGCTTGGTAGGGGGTGGGGACACTGAAGCTTTCTTT. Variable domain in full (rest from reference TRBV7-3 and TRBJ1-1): GAGVSQTPSNKVTEKGKYVELRCDPISGHTALYWYRQSLGQGPEFLIYFQGTGAADDSGLPNDRFFAVRPEGSVSTLKIQRTERGDSAVYLCASSLVGGGDTEAFFGQGTRLTVV.

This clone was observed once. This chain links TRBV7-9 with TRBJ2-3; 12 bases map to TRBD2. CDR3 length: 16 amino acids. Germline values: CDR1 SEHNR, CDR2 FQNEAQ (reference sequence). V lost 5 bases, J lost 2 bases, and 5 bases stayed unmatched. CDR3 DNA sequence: TGTGCCAGCAGCCCGTGGACTAGCGGGGCCACAGATACGCAGTATTTT. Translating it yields CASSPWTSGATDTQYF. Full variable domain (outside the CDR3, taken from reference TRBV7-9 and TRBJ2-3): DTGVSQNPRHKITKRGQNVTFRCDPISEHNRLYWYRQTLGQGPEFLTYFQNEAQLEKSRLLSDRFSAERPKGSFSTLEIQRTEQGDSAMYLCASSPWTSGATDTQYFGPGTRLTVL.

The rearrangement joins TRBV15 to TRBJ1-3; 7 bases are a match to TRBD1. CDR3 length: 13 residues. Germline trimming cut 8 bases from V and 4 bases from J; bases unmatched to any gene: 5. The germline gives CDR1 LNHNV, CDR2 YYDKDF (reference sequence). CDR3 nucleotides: TGTGCCACCTCCGACAGGGAGGGAAACACCATATATTTT. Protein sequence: CATSDREGNTIYF.

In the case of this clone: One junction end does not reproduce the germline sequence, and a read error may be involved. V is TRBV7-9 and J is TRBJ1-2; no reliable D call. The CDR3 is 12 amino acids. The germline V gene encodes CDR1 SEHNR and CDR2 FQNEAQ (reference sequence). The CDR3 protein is CSSSPGGYGYTF. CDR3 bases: TGTTCCAGCAGCCCCGGAGGGTATGGCTACACCTTC. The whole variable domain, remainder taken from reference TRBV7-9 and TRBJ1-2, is DTGVSQNPRHKITKRGQNVTFRCDPISEHNRLYWYRQTLGQGPEFLTYFQNEAQLEKSRLLSDRFSAERPKGSFSTLEIQRTEQGDSAMYLCSSSPGGYGYTFGSGTRLTVV.

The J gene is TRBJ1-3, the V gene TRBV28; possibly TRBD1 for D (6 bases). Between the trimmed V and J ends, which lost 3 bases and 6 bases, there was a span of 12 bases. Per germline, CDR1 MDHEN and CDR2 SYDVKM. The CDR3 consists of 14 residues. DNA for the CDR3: TGTGCCAGCAGTTTCACAGGGATATCAAACACCATATATTTT. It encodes CASSFTGISNTIYF. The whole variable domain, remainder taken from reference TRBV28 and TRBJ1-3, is DVKVTQSSRYLVKRTGEKVFLECVQDMDHENMFWYRQDPGLGLRLIYFSYDVKMKEKGDIPEGYSVSREKKERFSLILESASTNQTSMYLCASSFTGISNTIYFGEGSWLTVV.